The present T cell receptor beta chain was sequenced within a study of Graves' ophthalmopathy and Graves' hyperthyroidism. The overall study: Blood was drawn at initial diagnosis, before any treatment. Study-wide results and caveats: Stable hyperthyroidism and ophthalmopathy were told apart by a 13-signature model, which achieved about 88% sensitivity and 65% to 83% specificity.

This clonotype came up a few times. What it binds is not known. Amplified material comprised TCR beta CDR3 regions derived from RNA transcripts. The library came from an HTBI-primed first-round RT-PCR and a second-round multiplex PCR. TCRdb re-analysed the multiplex PCR reads in MiXCR, keeping a single row per CDR3 protein. The repertoire holds some 750,000 distinct CDR3 sequences, with roughly 41% as singletons. This CDR3 comprises 15 residues. Germline V CDR1 and CDR2: MGHDK, SYGVNS. Trimming removed 5 bases from V and 5 bases from J, with 15 bases in between. This receptor was taken from an adult man with Graves' ophthalmopathy. Material: peripheral blood. The chain has TRBV25-1 and TRBJ2-2, with D possibly TRBD2 on 6 matching bases. The CDR3 DNA reads TGTGCCAGCAGTTTAGAGGAGGAGGGAACCGGGGAGCTGTTTTTT. Translation gives CASSLEEEGTGELFF.